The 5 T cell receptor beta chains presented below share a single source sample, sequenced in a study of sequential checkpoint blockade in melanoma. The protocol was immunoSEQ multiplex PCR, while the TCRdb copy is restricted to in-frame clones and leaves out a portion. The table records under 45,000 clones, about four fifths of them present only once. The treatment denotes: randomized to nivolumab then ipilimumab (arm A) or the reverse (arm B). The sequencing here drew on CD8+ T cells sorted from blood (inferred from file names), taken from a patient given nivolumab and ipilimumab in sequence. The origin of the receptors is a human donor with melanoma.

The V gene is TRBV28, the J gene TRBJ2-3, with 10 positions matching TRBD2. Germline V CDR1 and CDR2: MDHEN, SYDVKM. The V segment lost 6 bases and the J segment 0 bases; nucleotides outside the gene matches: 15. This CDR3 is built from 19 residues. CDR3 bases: TGTGCCAGCAGACTCCCCGGAGTAGCGGGGGGTTCTAGCACAGATACGCAGTATTTT. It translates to CASRLPGVAGGSSTDTQYF. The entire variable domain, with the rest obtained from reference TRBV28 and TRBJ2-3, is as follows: DVKVTQSSRYLVKRTGEKVFLECVQDMDHENMFWYRQDPGLGLRLIYFSYDVKMKEKGDIPEGYSVSREKKERFSLILESASTNQTSMYLCASRLPGVAGGSSTDTQYFGPGTRLTVL.

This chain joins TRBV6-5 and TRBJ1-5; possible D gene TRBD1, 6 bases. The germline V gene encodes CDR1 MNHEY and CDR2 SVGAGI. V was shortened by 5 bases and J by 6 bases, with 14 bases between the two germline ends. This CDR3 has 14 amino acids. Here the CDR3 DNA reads TGTGCCAGCAGTCCACAGGGTTGGGGTCAGCCCCAGCATTTT. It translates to CASSPQGWGQPQHF.

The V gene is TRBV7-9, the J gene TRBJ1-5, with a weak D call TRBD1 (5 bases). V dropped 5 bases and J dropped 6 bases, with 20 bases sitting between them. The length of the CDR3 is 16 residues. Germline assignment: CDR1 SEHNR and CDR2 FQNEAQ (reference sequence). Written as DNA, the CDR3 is TGTGCCAGCAGCATAAGAGAGCAGGGAACGGTTCAGCCCCAGCATTTT. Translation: CASSIREQGTVQPQHF. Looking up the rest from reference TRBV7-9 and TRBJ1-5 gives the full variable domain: DTGVSQNPRHKITKRGQNVTFRCDPISEHNRLYWYRQTLGQGPEFLTYFQNEAQLEKSRLLSDRFSAERPKGSFSTLEIQRTEQGDSAMYLCASSIREQGTVQPQHFGDGTRLSIL.

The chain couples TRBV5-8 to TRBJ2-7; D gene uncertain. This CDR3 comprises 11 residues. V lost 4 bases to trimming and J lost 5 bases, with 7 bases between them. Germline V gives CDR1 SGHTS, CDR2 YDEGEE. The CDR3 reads CASSLLHEQYF. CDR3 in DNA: TGTGCCAGCAGCCTCCTCCACGAGCAGTACTTC.

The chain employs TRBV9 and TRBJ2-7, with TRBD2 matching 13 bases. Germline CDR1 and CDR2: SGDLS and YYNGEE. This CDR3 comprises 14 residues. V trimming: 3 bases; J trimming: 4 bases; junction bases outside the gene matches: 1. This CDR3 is CASSEGLAGYEQYF. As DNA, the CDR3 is TGTGCCAGCAGCGAGGGACTAGCGGGATACGAGCAGTACTTC.